These T cell receptor beta chains were read from a single sample in a study of T cell responses to AZD1222 COVID-19 vaccine. Clones were sequenced by immunoSEQ multiplex PCR, and TCRdb holds only the in-frame ones, with some missing. Of roughly 130,000 clones in the sample, roughly 94% were seen once. Sequenced material: peripheral blood, taken on day 0 of AZD1222 vaccination. The receptor source for this set is an adult in good health. Both conserved end residues are part of each CDR3. Fields, in order: V gene, clone size, J gene, D gene, CDR3 DNA, CDR3 protein. A D gene is named only where the DNA matches it firmly. Size is omitted from some rows. Given values are once, few, many or a class for expanded clones.

TRBV27	-	TRBJ2-1	TRBD2	TGTGCCAGCAGTTTATCCGGGAGGAGCCCCTCCTACAATGAGCAGTTCTTC	CASSLSGRSPSYNEQFF
TRBV7-9	-	TRBJ2-5	-	TGTGCCAGCAGCGATAGCTTTGGAGAGACCCAGTACTTC	CASSDSFGETQYF
TRBV5-4	-	TRBJ1-2	TRBD1	TGTGCCAGCAGCACCGGGGGGACCGGGACAGGTTTTCACTATGGCTACACCTTC	CASSTGGTGTGFHYGYTF
TRBV7-8	-	TRBJ2-7	-	TGTGCCAGCAGCCCCCTGGCCAGATTTACCTACGAGCAGTACTTC	CASSPLARFTYEQYF
TRBV30	-	TRBJ2-1	-	TGTGCCTGGAGTGTCCTCTGGCCGGGGTACAATGAGCAGTTCTTC	CAWSVLWPGYNEQFF
TRBV10-2	-	TRBJ1-5	-	TGCGCCAGCAGTCCCCACTACAGTATAGATAGCAATCAGCCCCAGCATTTT	CASSPHYSIDSNQPQHF
TRBV5-5	-	TRBJ1-4	TRBD1	TGTGCCAGCAGCTCCGACAGGGTGGTTAATGAAAAACTGTTTTTT	CASSSDRVVNEKLFF
TRBV11-2	-	TRBJ2-7	-	TGTGCCAGCAGCACCCTAGGGTCGTACGAGCAGTACTTC	CASSTLGSYEQYF
TRBV7-2	-	TRBJ2-1	TRBD2	TGTGCCAGCAGCGCGACTAGCGGGAGGCTTTCGAGCTCCTACAATGAGCAGTTCTTC	CASSATSGRLSSSYNEQFF
TRBV6-2/TRBV6-3	-	TRBJ1-6	-	TGTGCCAGCAGTTACTCGTGGAGCGGTAATAATTCACCCCTCCACTTT	CASSYSWSGNNSPLHF
TRBV24-1	-	TRBJ2-7	-	TGTGCCACCAGTGACGGGAGCTACGAGCAGTACTTC	CATSDGSYEQYF
TRBV5-1	-	TRBJ2-7	TRBD1	TGCGCCAGCAGCTTGAGACAGGGGAAAACCTACGAGCAGTACTTC	CASSLRQGKTYEQYF
TRBV24-1	-	TRBJ2-5	-	TGTGCCACCAGTGATCCAGGACGAGAGACCCAGTACTTC	CATSDPGRETQYF
TRBV19	-	TRBJ2-1	TRBD2	TGTGCCAGTGCTTCTAGCGGGACCGGTCTCTACAATGAGCAGTTCTTC	CASASSGTGLYNEQFF
TRBV19	-	TRBJ2-7	TRBD2	TGTGCCAGTAGTATGCTGACTAGCGGGCGGGTCAACGAGCAGTACTTC	CASSMLTSGRVNEQYF
TRBV29-1	-	TRBJ2-5	TRBD1	TGCAGCTCCGGGACAGGGGGCAGGGAGACCCAGTACTTC	CSSGTGGRETQYF
TRBV2	-	TRBJ2-1	-	TGTGCCAGCCTCGGCTCCTACAATGAGCAGTTCTTC	CASLGSYNEQFF
TRBV21-1	-	TRBJ1-1	-	TGTGCCAGCAGCAAAGAGGCCCCGCGCACTGAAGCTTTCTTT	CASSKEAPRTEAFF
TRBV6-6	once	TRBJ1-1	-	TGTGCCAGCAGTTACGGCTGGGGGGGAGAAGCTTTCTTT	CASSYGWGGEAFF
TRBV27	-	TRBJ2-3	TRBD2	TGTGCCAGCAGTTTGCGGGAGAGAGGGGATACGCAGTATTTT	CASSLRERGDTQYF
TRBV5-1	-	TRBJ1-1	-	TGCGCCAGCAGCTTGGGTCGGGGGAACACTGAAGCTTTCTTT	CASSLGRGNTEAFF
TRBV28	-	TRBJ2-3	-	TGTGCCAGCAGTCTGCCGGGCAGCACAGATACGCAGTATTTT	CASSLPGSTDTQYF
TRBV12-3/TRBV12-4	-	TRBJ2-1	-	TGTGCCAGCAGTTCTCTAGCGACTGAGCAGTTCTTC	CASSSLATEQFF
TRBV2	-	TRBJ2-1	-	TGTGCCAGCATCCCGACTAGTAACAATGAGCAGTTCTTC	CASIPTSNNEQFF
TRBV19	-	TRBJ1-4	-	TGTGCCAGTAGTCTGACCATTGCAACTAATGAAAAACTGTTTTTT	CASSLTIATNEKLFF
TRBV12-3/TRBV12-4	-	TRBJ1-1	-	TGTGCCAGCAGTTTAATAATGAACACTGAAGCTTTCTTT	CASSLIMNTEAFF
TRBV3-1/TRBV3-2	-	TRBJ1-2	-	TGTGCCAGCAGCCAAGCACCAGGTTGGGATTTTGGCTACACCTTC	CASSQAPGWDFGYTF
TRBV10-2	-	TRBJ1-2	-	TGCGCCAGCAGAGCATCTGGGGAGAGGATTCTGGGCTACACCTTC	CASRASGERILGYTF
TRBV9	-	TRBJ2-1	TRBD1	TGTGCCAGCAGCGTCTCATTCTCCGGGACAGGCAAAAATGAGCAGTTCTTC	CASSVSFSGTGKNEQFF
TRBV6-5	-	TRBJ1-4	TRBD1	TGTGCCAGCAGTTACTCGCAGGGGGCGTCAGGAAAACTGTTTTTT	CASSYSQGASGKLFF